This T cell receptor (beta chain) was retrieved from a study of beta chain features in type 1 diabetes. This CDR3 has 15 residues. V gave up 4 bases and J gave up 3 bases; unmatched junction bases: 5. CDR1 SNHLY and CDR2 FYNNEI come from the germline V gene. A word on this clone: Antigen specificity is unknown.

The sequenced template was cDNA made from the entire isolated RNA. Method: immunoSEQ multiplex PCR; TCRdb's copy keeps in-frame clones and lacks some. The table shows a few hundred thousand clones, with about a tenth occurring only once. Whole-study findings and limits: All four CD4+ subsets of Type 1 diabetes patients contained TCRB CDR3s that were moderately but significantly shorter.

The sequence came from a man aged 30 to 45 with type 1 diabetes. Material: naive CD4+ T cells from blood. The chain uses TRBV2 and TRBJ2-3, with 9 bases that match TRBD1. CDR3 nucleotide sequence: TGTGCCAGCAGTGGGGGGACAGGGAGGACAGATACGCAGTATTTT. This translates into CASSGGTGRTDTQYF.